This T cell receptor beta chain was recorded in a study of T cells in Graves' hyperthyroidism and ophthalmopathy. The CDR3 regions of TCR beta were amplified from RNA transcripts. An initial round of RT-PCR targeting the TCR CDR3 relied on the HTBI primer set. A single record per CDR3 protein comes from TCRdb applying MiXCR to the multiplex PCR reads. The sample consists of hundreds of thousands of distinct CDR3 sequences, 45% of them appearing once. This clonotype has a count of ten or more. This CDR3 region has 13 residues. The germline V gene encodes CDR1 SGHVS and CDR2 FNYEAQ. V was trimmed by 2 bases and J by 6 bases, leaving 8 bases between them.

The sequence came from an adult man with Graves' disease, either hyperthyroidism or ophthalmopathy (not recorded which). The V and J genes are TRBV7-6 and TRBJ1-5; the D is unclear. Sequencing input: peripheral blood or thyroid tissue (not recorded which). The CDR3 region is CASSLSPGQPQHF. In DNA, the CDR3 is TGTGCCAGCAGCTTATCTCCAGGTCAGCCCCAGCATTTT. The full variable domain, its missing parts supplied by reference TRBV7-6 and TRBJ1-5, is GAGVSQSPRYKVTKRGQDVALRCDPISGHVSLYWYRQALGQGPEFLTYFNYEAQQDKSGLPNDRFSAERPEGSISTLTIQRTEQRDSAMYRCASSLSPGQPQHFGDGTRLSIL.